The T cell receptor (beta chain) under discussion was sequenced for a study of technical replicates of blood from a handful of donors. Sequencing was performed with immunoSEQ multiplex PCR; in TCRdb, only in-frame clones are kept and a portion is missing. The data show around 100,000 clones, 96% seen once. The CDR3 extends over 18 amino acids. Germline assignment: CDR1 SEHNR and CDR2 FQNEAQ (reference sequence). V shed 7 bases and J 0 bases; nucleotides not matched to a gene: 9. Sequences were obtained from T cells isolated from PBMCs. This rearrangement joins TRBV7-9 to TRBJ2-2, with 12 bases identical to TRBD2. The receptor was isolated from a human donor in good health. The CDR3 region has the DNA TGTGCCAGCATCAGGACTAGCGGGGCCCACGCGAACACCGGGGAGCTGTTTTTT. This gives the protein CASIRTSGAHANTGELFF.